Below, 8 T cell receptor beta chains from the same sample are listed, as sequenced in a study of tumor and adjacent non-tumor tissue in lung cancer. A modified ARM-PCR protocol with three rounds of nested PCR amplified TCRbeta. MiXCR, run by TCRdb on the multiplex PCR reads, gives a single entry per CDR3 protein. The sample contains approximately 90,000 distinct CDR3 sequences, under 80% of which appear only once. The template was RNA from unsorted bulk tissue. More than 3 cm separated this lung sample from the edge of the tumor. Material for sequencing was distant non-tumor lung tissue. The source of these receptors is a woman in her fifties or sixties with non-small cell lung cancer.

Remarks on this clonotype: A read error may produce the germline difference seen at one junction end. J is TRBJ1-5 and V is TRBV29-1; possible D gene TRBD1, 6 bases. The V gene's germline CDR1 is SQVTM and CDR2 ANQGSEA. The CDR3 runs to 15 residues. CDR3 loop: CNVELGRGGDQPQHF. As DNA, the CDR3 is TGCAACGTTGAATTAGGTCGAGGGGGAGATCAGCCACAGCATTTT.

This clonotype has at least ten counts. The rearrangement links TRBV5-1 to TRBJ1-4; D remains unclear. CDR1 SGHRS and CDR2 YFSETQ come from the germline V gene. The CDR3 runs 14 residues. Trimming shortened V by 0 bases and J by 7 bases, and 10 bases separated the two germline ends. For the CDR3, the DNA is TGCGCCAGCAGCTTGGGGGAAGGGCGTGAAAAACTGTTTTTT. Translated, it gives CASSLGEGREKLFF.

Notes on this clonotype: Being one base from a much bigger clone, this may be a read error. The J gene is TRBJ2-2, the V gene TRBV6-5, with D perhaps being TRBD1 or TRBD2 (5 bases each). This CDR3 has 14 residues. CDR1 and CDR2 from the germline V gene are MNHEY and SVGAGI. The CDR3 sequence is CTGRDPGLAGELFF. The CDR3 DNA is TGTACCGGCAGGGACCCAGGGTTGGCCGGGGAGCTGTTTTTT.

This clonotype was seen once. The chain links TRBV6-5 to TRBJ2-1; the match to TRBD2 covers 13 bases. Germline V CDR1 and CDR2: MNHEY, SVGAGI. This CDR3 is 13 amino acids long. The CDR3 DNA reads TGTGTTAGCAAGGGACTAGCGGGAATTAAGCAGTTCTTC. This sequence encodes CVSKGLAGIKQFF.

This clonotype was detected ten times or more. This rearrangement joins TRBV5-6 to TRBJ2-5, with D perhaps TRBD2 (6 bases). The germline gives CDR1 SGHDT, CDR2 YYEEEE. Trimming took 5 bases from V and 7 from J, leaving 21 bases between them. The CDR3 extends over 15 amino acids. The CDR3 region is CASSPVGGDRGTQYF. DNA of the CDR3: TGTGCCAGCAGTCCGGTCGGGGGTGATCGAGGGACCCAGTACTTC.

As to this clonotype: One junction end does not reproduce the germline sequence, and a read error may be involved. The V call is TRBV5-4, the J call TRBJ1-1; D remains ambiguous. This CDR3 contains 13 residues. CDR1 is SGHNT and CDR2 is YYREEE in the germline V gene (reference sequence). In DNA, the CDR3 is TGTACCAGCAGCTTGCAGTTGAACACTGGAGCTTTCTTT. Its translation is CTSSLQLNTGAFF.

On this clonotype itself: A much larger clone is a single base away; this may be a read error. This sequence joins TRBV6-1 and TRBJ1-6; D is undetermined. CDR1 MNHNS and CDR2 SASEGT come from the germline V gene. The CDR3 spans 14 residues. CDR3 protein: CTSSEETRESPLHF. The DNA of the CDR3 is TGTACCAGCAGTGAAGAGACACGGGAATCACCCCTCCACTTT.

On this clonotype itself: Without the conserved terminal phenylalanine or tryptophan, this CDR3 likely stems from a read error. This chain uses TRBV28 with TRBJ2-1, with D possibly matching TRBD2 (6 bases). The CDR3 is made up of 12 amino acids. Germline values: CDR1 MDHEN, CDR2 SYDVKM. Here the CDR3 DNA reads TGTGTCAGCAGTTTGGAGGGGAATGAGCAGTTCTCC. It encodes CVSSLEGNEQFS.